This T cell receptor beta chain derives from a study of T cell responses to AZD1222 COVID-19 vaccine (dated by TCRdb to the early 2020s). Study-wide context: AZD1222 recipients given second doses at about 4 weeks or at about 12 weeks were pooled, since spike-specific TCR depth and breadth were not found to differ between the two schedules. A total of more than 230 trial participants underwent TCR sequencing, of whom under 220 had received two doses of AZD1222 and some 25 had received two doses of the MenACWY control vaccine. Trial participants were enrolled into age subgroups of 18-55, 56-69 and 70-plus years, which contained roughly 150, 30 and 60 TCR-sequenced participants, respectively. Paper-wide results and their limitations: The whole spike protein was spanned by vaccine-associated CD4 TCRs, and dominant responses were seen in regions 160-218 and 743-854. No day 14 peak-response samples were available, so repertoires were characterized only after the peak T cell response. Spike-specific TCR breadth and depth rose significantly after two AZD1222 doses compared with day 0 and with MenACWY recipients. Epitopes outside the regions mutated in the B.1.351 and B.1.1.7 variants were reportedly recognized by nearly half of the unique spike-specific TCRs. Conclusions about previously exposed vaccinees are limited because only six or seven AZD1222 recipients were SARS-CoV-2 seropositive at baseline. Participants were mostly white British and included more females than males, and it was suggested by the authors that clonal diversity may have been underestimated. In the small 56-69-year group, the increase in depth fell short of significance, most likely because of low power.

In light of the paper, this sample's time point label describes: baseline before first vaccination. The vaccinee samples were drawn from two UK trials, COV001 and COV002, one of which was a single-blind randomized controlled phase 2/3 trial testing AZD1222 (ChAdOx1 nCoV-19) in healthy adults. For TCRbeta chain sequencing, PBMC samples from trial participants were taken at day 0 and at day 28 after the second dose. Concerning this clone itself: Its specific antigen is unknown. Per-base qualities were not stored, and no clone one base away is much larger.

The CDR3 regions of human TCRbeta chains were analyzed by immunosequencing. From the authors' description of their analysis: Repertoire TCRs were matched against a reference library of SARS-CoV-2-specific TCRs generated with the MIRA antigen-specificity platform. Breadth was defined as the fraction of unique TCRs that were SARS-CoV-2-associated. Depth was defined as the fraction of total T cells that were SARS-CoV-2-associated. Using the MIRA data, every spike-specific TCR was mapped to the spike region that the TCR reacted to and assigned to either a CD4 or a CD8 class. Log10-transformed breadth and depth values were compared by one-way ANOVA with Sidak's multiple comparisons tests. Entries here come from immuneACCESS through TCRdb and include only in-frame sequences with V and J called. Some clones fail to appear in such tables; in the studies checked, an unresolved V gene covers under half of the shortfall, and the cause of the remainder is unknown. V, J and clone size are taken as reported in that table, and D and trimming were inferred from the DNA itself. The table for this sample lists roughly 100,000 clones; roughly nine tenths of them were counted only once. The ten largest clones capture 1.3% of the sample.

Sequenced here: peripheral blood, sampled on day 0 of AZD1222 vaccination. The sequence was collected from an adult in good health.

The CDR3 in this case is CASSLDGGGNEKLFF. Read as DNA, the sequence is TGTGCCAGCAGCTTGGACGGGGGCGGGAATGAAAAACTGTTTTTT. The rearranged segments are TRBV7-2 and TRBJ1-4, with TRBD1 perhaps the D gene, on 6 matching bases. Based on the germline V gene, the CDR1 and CDR2 sequences are SGHTA and FQGNSA. V is clipped by 3 bases and J by 5 bases, and the sequence between their germline boundaries is 13 bases long. The CDR3 has 15 amino acids, counting the end cysteine and phenylalanine. The only DNA kept is the CDR3, 45 bases in frame from the first base.